What follows describes a single T cell receptor beta chain. The sample is drawn from a study of blood T cell repertoires in COVID-19. Some clones are missing from TCRdb's copy, which holds only in-frame ones; the method was immunoSEQ multiplex PCR. The sample lists around 150,000 clones; around 73% were seen once. CDR3 size: 14 residues. Looked up from germline, CDR1 is SGHAT and CDR2 is FQDESV (reference sequence). The germline V and J ends were trimmed by 7 bases and 6 bases, with 18 bases remaining between them. The TCR sequence derives from a man in his 60s who had recovered from COVID-19. Sample: peripheral blood. V usage is TRBV11-1 and J usage is TRBJ1-1; D unresolved. The CDR3, as DNA: TGTGCCAGCACCGCTTATGAGGGAAATTCTGAAGCTTTCTTT. The encoded protein is CASTAYEGNSEAFF.